A single sample gave rise to the 27 T cell receptor beta chains below, sequenced in a study of T cell responses to AZD1222 COVID-19 vaccine. Sequenced by immunoSEQ multiplex PCR; TCRdb stores in-frame clones only, minus some. The sample comprises roughly 140,000 clones, approximately 89% of which are singletons, and roughly 2% rests with the top ten. The material was peripheral blood, obtained on day 0 of AZD1222 vaccination. The receptors derive from an adult in good health.

Points on this clone: One end of the junction does not line up with germline, which may come from a read error. The chain has TRBV7-7 and TRBJ1-2; 8 bases align to TRBD1. Looked up from germline, CDR1 is SSHAT and CDR2 is FNYEAQ (reference sequence). The CDR3 totals 15 residues. CDR3 protein: CASSPRQGTNYGYTF. The CDR3 bases are TGTGCTAGCAGCCCTAGACAGGGGACCAACTATGGCTACACCTTC.

V gene TRBV6-2 or TRBV6-3 combines with J gene TRBJ1-1; 7 nucleotides agree with TRBD1. V lost 0 bases, J lost 5 bases, and 3 bases stayed unmatched. The CDR3 extends over 14 amino acids. Germline V CDR1 and CDR2: MNHEY, SVGEGT. The CDR3 loop is CASSYSSGGTEAFF. DNA for the CDR3: TGTGCCAGCAGTTACTCGTCAGGGGGGACTGAAGCTTTCTTT.

V gene TRBV3-1 (or the pseudogene TRBV3-2) combines with J gene TRBJ2-1, with D unresolved. The V end lost 4 bases, the J end lost 7 bases, and 17 bases lay between the germline ends. This CDR3 comprises 15 residues. CDR1 is LGHDT, CDR2 YNNKEL, per germline (reference sequence). The CDR3 loop is CASSPEPGSRNEQFF. CDR3 nucleotides: TGTGCCAGCAGCCCAGAGCCGGGTAGTAGGAATGAGCAGTTCTTC.

The chain combines TRBV9 with TRBJ1-6; TRBD1 agrees at 8 bases. This CDR3 has 15 residues. Trimming removed 1 base from V and 7 bases from J; junction bases left unmatched: 4. CDR1 SGDLS and CDR2 YYNGEE come from the germline V gene. CDR3 DNA sequence: TGTGCCAGCAGCGTACAGGGGGCTTCGAATTCACCCCTCCACTTT. Amino acid sequence: CASSVQGASNSPLHF.

In its sample, this clone was seen once. The chain couples TRBV7-8 to TRBJ2-7, with a tentative D call TRBD2 (6 bases). Germline CDR1 and CDR2: SGHVS and FQNEAQ. This CDR3 has 14 amino acids. V lost 3 bases and J lost 0, with 9 bases in between. This chain's CDR3 is CASSLGGVSYEQYF. The CDR3 nucleotides are TGTGCCAGCAGCTTGGGCGGGGTCTCCTACGAGCAGTACTTC.

This clone has more than one count but fewer than ten. The rearrangement links TRBV9 to TRBJ2-1; D call uncertain. From germline, CDR1 is SGDLS and CDR2 YYNGEE. V was shortened by 3 bases and J by 7 bases, with 8 bases between the two germline ends. This CDR3 spans 12 amino acids. CDR3 nucleotide sequence: TGTGCCAGCAGCGCCCTTGAAAATGAGCAGTTCTTC. Encoded protein: CASSALENEQFF.

This clone has a single count. This chain joins TRBV5-6 and TRBJ2-7; TRBD2 aligns across 11 bases. V gave up 3 bases and J gave up 0 bases; unmatched junction bases: 8. Per germline, CDR1 SGHDT and CDR2 YYEEEE. The CDR3 runs 17 residues. CDR3 residues: CASSSLTSGESSYEQYF. Here the CDR3 DNA reads TGTGCCAGCAGCTCCCTGACTAGCGGGGAGAGCTCCTACGAGCAGTACTTC.

In its sample, this clone was seen a few times. CDR3 coding DNA: TGTGCCAGCAGTTTACAAGAGACCCAGTACTTC. Encoded protein: CASSLQETQYF. V is TRBV28 and J is TRBJ2-5; D gene uncertain. V gave up 2 bases and J gave up 2 bases, with 0 bases separating them. The germline V gene has CDR1 MDHEN and CDR2 SYDVKM. CDR3 length equals 11 residues.

V is TRBV11-3 and J is TRBJ2-3; D uncertain. CDR1 SGHNT and CDR2 YENEEA come from the germline V gene. This CDR3 region has 13 residues. Trimming pared 3 bases from V and 7 bases from J, leaving 11 bases between. CDR3 residues: CASSLIDVYTQYF. CDR3 bases: TGTGCCAGCAGCTTGATAGATGTATATACGCAGTATTTT. Looking up the rest from reference TRBV11-3 and TRBJ2-3 gives the full variable domain: EAGVVQSPRYKIIEKKQPVAFWCNPISGHNTLYWYLQNLGQGPELLIRYENEEAVDDSQLPKDRFSAERLKGVDSTLKIQPAELGDSAVYLCASSLIDVYTQYFGPGTRLTVL.

The chain is built from TRBV20-1 and TRBJ2-1, with D perhaps matching TRBD2 (6 bases). Trimming took off 3 bases at V and 7 bases at J, with 16 bases between the two ends. This CDR3 spans 14 amino acids. The germline V gene encodes CDR1 DFQATT and CDR2 SNEGSKA (reference sequence). CDR3: CSASPPGRGNEQFF. The CDR3, as DNA: TGCAGTGCTAGTCCTCCAGGGCGGGGAAATGAGCAGTTCTTC.

V is TRBV28 and J is TRBJ1-2, with 10 bases aligning to TRBD1. This CDR3 region has 13 residues. Per germline, CDR1 MDHEN and CDR2 SYDVKM. Germline trimming cut 7 bases from V and 7 bases from J; bases unmatched to any gene: 6. In DNA form, the CDR3 reads TGTGCCAGCATCCCGGACAGGGGGAGTGGCTACACCTTC. Translated, it gives CASIPDRGSGYTF.

The rearrangement uses TRBV10-1 and TRBJ1-1; D unresolved. The germline V gene has CDR1 WNHNN and CDR2 SYGVQD (reference sequence). The CDR3 has 11 amino acids. V was trimmed by 6 bases and J by 6 bases, leaving 8 bases between them. In DNA, the CDR3 is TGCGCCAGCAGGGAGAAAGCTGAAGCTTTCTTT. Translation: CASREKAEAFF.

The chain employs TRBV13 and TRBJ2-3, with 10 bases that match TRBD2. The CDR3 covers 15 residues. The V segment lost 4 bases and the J segment 4 bases; nucleotides outside the gene matches: 5. Germline loops: CDR1 PRHDT, CDR2 FYEKMQ (reference sequence). The CDR3 DNA is TGTGCCAGCAGCTCTCCAGCGGGAGGGGCAGATACGCAGTATTTT. It yields the protein CASSSPAGGADTQYF.

The chain joins TRBV7-9 to TRBJ2-7, with D possibly being TRBD1 (6 bases). V gave up 5 bases and J gave up 6 bases, with 11 bases separating them. The germline V gene has CDR1 SEHNR and CDR2 FQNEAQ (reference sequence). This CDR3 region has 12 residues. CDR3 protein: CASSPQGFEQYF. The CDR3 coding sequence is TGTGCCAGCAGCCCACAGGGTTTCGAGCAGTACTTC.

J is TRBJ2-5 and V is TRBV5-4, with D maybe TRBD1 (5 bases). V was shortened by 4 bases and J by 5 bases, with 24 bases between the two germline ends. This CDR3 is built from 17 residues. Germline CDR1 reads SGHNT; CDR2 reads YYREEE (reference sequence). This CDR3 is CASSTTGRVELWETQYF. The CDR3 bases are TGTGCCAGCAGCACTACGGGCAGGGTTGAGTTGTGGGAGACCCAGTACTTC.

The J gene is TRBJ2-1, the V gene TRBV19, with TRBD2 identical over 7 bases. Per germline, CDR1 LNHDA and CDR2 SQIVND (reference sequence). This CDR3 comprises 14 residues. Losses at the gene ends were 5 bases for V and 9 bases for J; bases not matched to a gene: 10. The CDR3 here is CASSQYSGTSEQFF. The CDR3 DNA reads as TGTGCCAGTAGTCAGTACAGCGGGACTTCTGAGCAGTTCTTC.

This rearrangement joins TRBV9 to TRBJ1-2, with a possible D match to TRBD1 (5 bases). V was cut by 4 bases and J by 3 bases, with 13 bases left in between. The CDR3 has 14 residues. Per the germline V gene, CDR1 is SGDLS and CDR2 is YYNGEE. CDR3 nucleotides: TGTGCCAGCAGCCCGGGACTCCTTGACTATGGCTACACCTTC. As protein: CASSPGLLDYGYTF.

This clone has only a few counts. The V call is TRBV7-8, the J call TRBJ1-2; 7 bases match TRBD1. V shed 6 bases, J shed 7 bases, and the junction held 11 bases outside the gene matches. Germline CDR1 reads SGHVS; CDR2 reads FQNEAQ. The CDR3 totals 14 residues. CDR3 residues: CASSPGQGGGGYTF. As DNA, the CDR3 is TGTGCCAGCAGTCCTGGGCAGGGGGGAGGTGGCTACACCTTC.

This chain uses TRBV18 with TRBJ1-5, with 7 nucleotides matching TRBD1. Per germline, CDR1 KGHSH and CDR2 LQKENI. The CDR3 is 16 amino acids. V was clipped by 5 bases and J by 3 bases; unmatched bases: 10. The CDR3 DNA sequence: TGTGCCAGCTCAAAAGCTCCGGGACAGCACAATCAGCCCCAGCATTTT. This encodes CASSKAPGQHNQPQHF.

The V and J genes are TRBV6-5 and TRBJ2-3, with D possibly TRBD1 on 5 matching bases. The CDR3 runs 13 residues. CDR1 and CDR2 from the germline V gene are MNHEY and SVGAGI. The ends were cut back, 5 bases at V and 2 bases at J, with 8 bases in the middle. The CDR3 loop reads CASSTGYTDTQYF. CDR3 DNA: TGTGCCAGCAGTACAGGCTACACAGATACGCAGTATTTT.

This rearrangement joins TRBV19 to TRBJ1-2, with TRBD1 identical over 8 bases. CDR3 size: 15 residues. V shed 9 bases and J 6 bases; nucleotides not matched to a gene: 15. Germline V CDR1 and CDR2: LNHDA, SQIVND (reference sequence). Written as DNA, the CDR3 is TGTGCCAGCAGCGACCCTCCAGGGGGCCCGCATGGCTACACCTTC. Its translation: CASSDPPGGPHGYTF.

The CDR3 sequence is CASSKGTGHSQPQHF. CDR3 nucleotide sequence: TGTGCCAGCAGCAAAGGGACAGGGCACTCCCAGCCCCAGCATTTT. The chain combines TRBV14 with TRBJ1-5; 9 nucleotides align to TRBD1. Germline V gene data show CDR1 as SGHDN and CDR2 as FVKESK. The V gene end was trimmed by 5 bases and the J gene end by 7 bases; junction bases not matched to a gene: 9. There are 15 residues in the CDR3.

This rearrangement joins TRBV7-9 to TRBJ1-1; perhaps TRBD1 as D (5 bases). The CDR3 covers 15 residues. CDR1 is SEHNR, CDR2 FQNEAQ, per germline (reference sequence). V lost 4 bases and J 3 bases, leaving 15 bases between the germline ends. CDR3: CASSWGERADTEAFF. For the CDR3, the DNA is TGTGCCAGCAGCTGGGGGGAAAGGGCAGACACTGAAGCTTTCTTT. Looking up the rest from reference TRBV7-9 and TRBJ1-1 gives the full variable domain: DTGVSQNPRHKITKRGQNVTFRCDPISEHNRLYWYRQTLGQGPEFLTYFQNEAQLEKSRLLSDRFSAERPKGSFSTLEIQRTEQGDSAMYLCASSWGERADTEAFFGQGTRLTVV.

For the CDR3, the DNA is TGTGCCAGCAGTGAAATGAGAGGAGGGCGGGGCACTGAAGCTTTCTTT. This encodes CASSEMRGGRGTEAFF. The chain joins TRBV2 to TRBJ1-1; D call uncertain. Trimming shortened V by 2 bases and J by 4 bases, and 17 bases separated the two germline ends. CDR3 length: 16 residues. The germline V gene has CDR1 SNHLY and CDR2 FYNNEI.

This chain links TRBV4-3 with TRBJ2-1; TRBD2 agrees at 8 bases. CDR1 is LGHNA, CDR2 YSLEER, per germline. Unmatched junction bases numbered 7, after V lost 4 bases and J lost 8 bases. The CDR3 has 14 residues. In nucleotides, the CDR3 is TGCGCCAGCAGCCCCCGTGTGACTAGCGATGAGCAGTTCTTC. This encodes CASSPRVTSDEQFF.

The J gene is TRBJ2-7, the V gene TRBV11-3; perhaps TRBD2 as D (6 bases). The CDR3 has 14 residues. The germline gives CDR1 SGHNT, CDR2 YENEEA. Trimming removed 5 bases at V and 3 bases at J, with 14 bases between. CDR3 amino acids: CASSPQGGNYEQYF. For the CDR3, the DNA is TGTGCCAGCAGCCCCCAGGGCGGGAACTACGAGCAGTACTTC.

The V call is TRBV5-8, the J call TRBJ1-2; a weak D match, TRBD1 (5 bases). The V gene lost 0 bases and the J gene lost 2 bases, with 11 bases spanning the gap. Germline V gene data show CDR1 as SGHTS and CDR2 as YDEGEE. The CDR3 spans 15 residues. In DNA, the CDR3 is TGTGCCAGCAGCTTGGTGCAGGGCCAGAACTATGGCTACACCTTC. Residues: CASSLVQGQNYGYTF.